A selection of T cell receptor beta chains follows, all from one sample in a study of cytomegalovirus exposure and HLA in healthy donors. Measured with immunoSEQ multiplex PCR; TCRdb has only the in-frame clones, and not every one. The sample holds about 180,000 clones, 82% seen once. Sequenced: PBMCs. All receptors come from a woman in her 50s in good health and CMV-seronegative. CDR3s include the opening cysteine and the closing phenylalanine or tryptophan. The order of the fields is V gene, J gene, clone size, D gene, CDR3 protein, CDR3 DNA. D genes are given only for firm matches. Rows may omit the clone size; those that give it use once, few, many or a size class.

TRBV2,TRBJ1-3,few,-,CASSAGFSFGNTIYF,TGTGCCAGCAGTGCAGGGTTTAGTTTTGGAAACACCATATATTTT
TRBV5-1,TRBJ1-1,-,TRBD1,CASSPPGQGGTEAFF,TGCGCCAGCAGCCCGCCGGGACAGGGGGGAACTGAAGCTTTCTTT
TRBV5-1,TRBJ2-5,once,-,CASSSNTGHQETQYF,TGCGCCAGCAGCTCTAACACAGGCCACCAAGAGACCCAGTACTTC
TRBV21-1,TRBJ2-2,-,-,CASSRPGEFTGELFF,TGTGCCAGCAGCAGGCCAGGGGAATTCACCGGGGAGCTGTTTTTT
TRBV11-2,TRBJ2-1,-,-,CASSLVLAGTSYNEQFF,TGTGCCAGCAGCTTAGTCCTAGCAGGCACCTCCTACAATGAGCAGTTCTTC
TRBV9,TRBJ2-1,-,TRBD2,CASSVDGRAIDGQFF,TGTGCCAGCAGCGTAGACGGGAGGGCCATCGATGGGCAGTTCTTC
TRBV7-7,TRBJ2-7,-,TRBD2,CASSLGAGVGYEQYF,TGTGCTAGCAGCTTAGGGGCGGGAGTAGGCTACGAGCAGTACTTC
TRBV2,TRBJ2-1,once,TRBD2,CASSALAGLEQFF,TGTGCCAGCAGCGCACTAGCGGGGCTTGAGCAGTTCTTC
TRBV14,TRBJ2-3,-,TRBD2,CASSPIRLAGADTQYF,TGTGCCAGCAGCCCAATCCGACTAGCGGGAGCAGATACGCAGTATTTT
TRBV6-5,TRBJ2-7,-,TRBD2,CASSLRRGEQYF,TGTGCCAGCAGCCTACGGCGGGGGGAGCAGTACTTC
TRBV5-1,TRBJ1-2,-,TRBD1,CASRPDRGQWGYTF,TGCGCCAGCCGGCCCGACAGGGGGCAATGGGGCTACACCTTC
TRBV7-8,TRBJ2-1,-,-,CASSSLGLGEQFF,TGTGCCAGCAGCTCCTTGGGTCTCGGGGAGCAGTTCTTC
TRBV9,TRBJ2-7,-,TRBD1,CASSVGGRDRGEQYF,TGTGCCAGCAGCGTTGGGGGCAGGGACAGGGGCGAGCAGTACTTC
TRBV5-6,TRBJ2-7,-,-,CASSFPTGDEQYF,TGTGCCAGCAGCTTTCCGACAGGCGACGAGCAGTACTTC
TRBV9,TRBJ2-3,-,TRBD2,CASSILSGGAKFDTQYF,TGTGCCAGCAGCATACTTAGCGGGGGAGCTAAATTCGATACGCAGTATTTT
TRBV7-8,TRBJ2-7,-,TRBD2,CASSLASSGYEQYF,TGTGCCAGCAGCTTAGCTTCTAGCGGCTACGAGCAGTACTTC
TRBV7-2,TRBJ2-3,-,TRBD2,CASSSSGGVTDTQYF,TGTGCCAGCAGCTCTAGCGGGGGGGTCACAGATACGCAGTATTTT
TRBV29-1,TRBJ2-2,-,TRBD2,CSVASGSLAGELFF,TGCAGCGTTGCCAGCGGGAGCCTTGCCGGGGAGCTGTTTTTT
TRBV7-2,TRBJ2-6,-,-,CASSPQASGANVLTF,TGTGCCAGCAGCCCCCAGGCGTCCGGGGCCAACGTCCTGACTTTC
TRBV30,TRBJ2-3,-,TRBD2,CAWSTGTSGRGTDTQYF,TGTGCCTGGAGTACGGGGACTAGCGGGAGGGGTACAGATACGCAGTATTTT
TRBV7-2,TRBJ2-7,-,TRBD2,CASSLPGRAYEQYF,TGTGCCAGCAGCTTACCAGGGAGGGCCTACGAGCAGTACTTC
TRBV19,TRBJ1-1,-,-,CASSIEGVGEAFF,TGTGCCAGTAGTATAGAAGGGGTAGGTGAAGCTTTCTTT
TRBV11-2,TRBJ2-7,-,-,CASSLWGDYEQYF,TGTGCCAGCAGCCTGTGGGGCGACTACGAGCAGTACTTC
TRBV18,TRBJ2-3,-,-,CASSPSGGTGQGDTQYF,TGTGCCAGCTCACCTTCCGGGGGAACAGGTCAAGGAGATACGCAGTATTTT
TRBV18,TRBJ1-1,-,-,CASSPQVKNTEAFF,TGTGCCAGCTCACCCCAGGTGAAGAACACTGAAGCTTTCTTT
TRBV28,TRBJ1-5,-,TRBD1,CAARQGINQPQHF,TGTGCCGCGCGACAGGGGATTAATCAGCCCCAGCATTTT
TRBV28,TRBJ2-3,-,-,CASRARGGSDTQYF,TGTGCCAGCAGGGCAAGGGGGGGATCAGATACGCAGTATTTT
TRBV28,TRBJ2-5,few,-,CASSRPLPKTQYF,TGTGCCAGCAGCCGCCCCCTTCCTAAGACCCAGTACTTC
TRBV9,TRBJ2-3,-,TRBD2,CASSIAGGTSTDTQYF,TGTGCCAGCAGCATAGCGGGGGGGACTAGCACAGATACGCAGTATTTT
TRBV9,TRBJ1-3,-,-,CASSTSSGNTIYF,TGTGCCAGCAGTACCAGCTCTGGAAACACCATATATTTT
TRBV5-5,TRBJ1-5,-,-,CASSLVGRGNQPQHF,TGTGCCAGCAGCTTGGTGGGGAGGGGCAATCAGCCCCAGCATTTT